These T cell receptor beta chains were read from a single sample in a study of blood T cell repertoires in COVID-19. The assay was immunoSEQ multiplex PCR, and TCRdb's table has in-frame clones only and misses some. The sample records about 180,000 clones, 88% being singletons. Sequencing input: PBMCs or T cells enriched from blood (not recorded which). The receptors stem from a young woman who had recovered from COVID-19. CDR3s include the opening cysteine and the closing phenylalanine or tryptophan. A D gene is named only where the DNA matches it firmly. Expanded clones get a size class; other rows say once, few or many, or leave the size out.

j_call v_call clone_size d_call cdr3_nt cdr3_aa
TRBJ2-4 TRBV27 - - TGTGCCAGCGCCCTAGGGAGAGCCAAAAACATTCAGTACTTC CASALGRAKNIQYF
TRBJ1-3 TRBV10-3 - TRBD1 TGTGCCATCAGCTCCCAGGGGGTCTCTGGAAACACCATATATTTT CAISSQGVSGNTIYF
TRBJ1-1 TRBV7-2 once - TGTGCCAGCAGCTTAGGGGAGGGCACTGAAGCTTTCTTT CASSLGEGTEAFF
TRBJ2-7 TRBV27 - TRBD2 TGTGCCAGCAGTCCACCTAGCGGGGGGCCCCGGGGCGAGCAGTACTTC CASSPPSGGPRGEQYF
TRBJ2-3 TRBV28 - - TGTGCCAGCAGTTTTCGTGCGGTCCGGGATACGCAGTATTTT CASSFRAVRDTQYF
TRBJ1-2 TRBV6-5 - - TGTGCCAGCTATTCTCTGGGGGGGCCAGGTTATGGCTACACCTTC CASYSLGGPGYGYTF
TRBJ2-5 TRBV5-8 - - TGTGCCAGCAGCTTGAGGGGTTTAGAGACCCAGTACTTC CASSLRGLETQYF
TRBJ1-5 TRBV19 - - TGTGCCAGTAGTATAGATAAGAGCCCTACAGATACGCAGCATTTT CASSIDKSPTDTQHF
TRBJ2-7 TRBV28 - TRBD2 TGTGCCAGCCCCCCCGGACTAGCGGGGGGACTTTCCTACGAGCAGTACTTC CASPPGLAGGLSYEQYF
TRBJ2-7 TRBV28 - TRBD1 TGTGCCAGCAGCGGGGGGACAGGGCCTTCCCCCTACGAGCAGTACTTC CASSGGTGPSPYEQYF
TRBJ2-3 TRBV6-2/TRBV6-3 - TRBD1 TGTGCCAGCAGTTGGGACAGGGAAAGGCCCACAGATACGCAGTATTTT CASSWDRERPTDTQYF
TRBJ1-2 TRBV20-1 - TRBD1 TGCAGTGGTGGACAGGCGGGGGGCTACACCTTC CSGGQAGGYTF
TRBJ1-4 TRBV30 - - TGTGCCTGGAAAAAGCGCGCAGGGCTCAATGAAAAACTGTTTTTT CAWKKRAGLNEKLFF
TRBJ1-3 TRBV12-3/TRBV12-4 - - TGTGCCAGCAGTTTCGGTGGAAACACCATATATTTT CASSFGGNTIYF
TRBJ1-5 TRBV28 - TRBD1 TGTGCCAGCAGTTTAATGTGGGGACAGGGGAGCAATCAGCCCCAGCATTTT CASSLMWGQGSNQPQHF
TRBJ1-4 TRBV6-5 once - TGTGCCAGCACCCCCGGGAACATTCGGGGGGGAAAACTGTTTTTT CASTPGNIRGGKLFF
TRBJ2-1 TRBV11-3 - TRBD2 TGTGCCAGCAGCTTAGGGACTAGCGGCTACAATGAGCAGTTCTTC CASSLGTSGYNEQFF
TRBJ2-7 TRBV28 many - TGTGCCAGCAGTCCGGGGGATGACCGTCCAGGTGACTACGAGCAGTACTTC CASSPGDDRPGDYEQYF
TRBJ1-1 TRBV11-2 few TRBD1 TGTGCCAGCAGCTGGGACAGGGTTGAGGCTGAAGCTTTCTTT CASSWDRVEAEAFF
TRBJ2-5 TRBV28 once TRBD2 TGTGCCAGCAGTTTAATAGCGGGGGGCGTTGAGACCCAGTACTTC CASSLIAGGVETQYF
TRBJ2-1 TRBV5-4 - TRBD2 TGTGCCAGCAGCTTGCGGGAGGGCCACAATGAGCAGTTCTTC CASSLREGHNEQFF
TRBJ1-5 TRBV19 once - TGTGCCAGTAGCACCTTCTCAGGGAATCAGCCCCAGCATTTT CASSTFSGNQPQHF
TRBJ2-1 TRBV2 - TRBD2 TGTGCCAGCAGTGGACTAGCTGGTGTGGTCAATGAGCAGTTCTTC CASSGLAGVVNEQFF
TRBJ2-2 TRBV7-2 - TRBD2 TGTGCCAGCAGCTTAGACCCCGGGGGGGCCTCCACCGGGGAGCTGTTTTTT CASSLDPGGASTGELFF
TRBJ1-6 TRBV5-8 few - TGTGCCAGCAGCCATGACAGTAATTCACCCCTCCACTTT CASSHDSNSPLHF
TRBJ1-2 TRBV28 - - TGTGCCACCAGAAAGACAGGAGATAACTATGGCTACACCTTC CATRKTGDNYGYTF
TRBJ2-3 TRBV9 - TRBD1 TGTGCCAGCAGCCAGGGACAGCAATACACAGATACGCAGTATTTT CASSQGQQYTDTQYF
TRBJ1-2 TRBV29-1 - TRBD1 TGCAGCGTTGAAGACCCTCGGACAGGAGGCTATGGCTACACCTTC CSVEDPRTGGYGYTF
TRBJ2-1 TRBV28 - - TGTGCCAGCAGTTTAGGTGGGGGGAACAATGAGCAGTTCTTC CASSLGGGNNEQFF
TRBJ2-3 TRBV28 - - TGTGCCAGCAGTTTTGACAGTCTCACAGATACGCAGTATTTT CASSFDSLTDTQYF
TRBJ2-4 TRBV7-2 - TRBD2 TGTGCCAGCCCTAGCGGGAGGTTATGGAACATTCAGTACTTC CASPSGRLWNIQYF
TRBJ2-1 TRBV2 - TRBD2 TGTGCCAGCAGTGATATCGCCAGCGGGAGGGCCTATGAGCAGTTCTTC CASSDIASGRAYEQFF
TRBJ2-1 TRBV7-3 once TRBD2 TGTGCCAGCAGCGAACTAGCGGTTAATGAGCAGTTCTTC CASSELAVNEQFF
TRBJ1-1 TRBV6-5 - - TGTGCCAGCAGTTTCGGAGGCGATAGAGCTTTCTTT CASSFGGDRAFF
TRBJ2-5 TRBV24-1 - TRBD1 TGTGCCACCAGTGATCTGACAGGGGGAGAGACCCAGTACTTC CATSDLTGGETQYF
TRBJ1-3 TRBV18 - TRBD1 TGTGCCAGCTCACCGGGACAGGGTGGAAACACCATATATTTT CASSPGQGGNTIYF
TRBJ1-5 TRBV30 - - TGTGCCTGGAGCCTACAGGGCAATCAGCCCCAGCATTTT CAWSLQGNQPQHF
TRBJ2-3 TRBV19 - TRBD1 TGTGCCAGTAGCCGACAGGGGGAGACAGATACGCAGTATTTT CASSRQGETDTQYF
TRBJ1-5 TRBV5-1 - - TGCGCCAGCAGCCAAGGAGAGCCCAATCAGCCCCAGCATTTT CASSQGEPNQPQHF
TRBJ1-5 TRBV13 - - TGTGCCAGCAGCGAACACAACAGGGCAGCTCAGCCCCAGCATTTT CASSEHNRAAQPQHF
TRBJ1-2 TRBV7-6 - - TGTGTAGGGGGATCTAACTATGGTGGCTACACCTTC CVGGSNYGGYTF
TRBJ2-1 TRBV9 - TRBD2 TGTGCCAGCAGCGTAGTTGGAGCGGGAGGTAGTGAGCAGTTCTTC CASSVVGAGGSEQFF
TRBJ1-3 TRBV25-1 - - TGTGCCAGCAGTGAATTTGATCTCGGCTCTGGAAACACCATATATTTT CASSEFDLGSGNTIYF
TRBJ1-5 TRBV27 - - TGTGCCAGCAGTTTCGGGACTGCAAATCAGCCCCAGCATTTT CASSFGTANQPQHF
TRBJ1-2 TRBV30 - TRBD1 TGTGCCGGCCCAACCAGGGGGCCTGGTGGCTACACCTTC CAGPTRGPGGYTF
TRBJ1-2 TRBV6-9 - - TGTGCCAGCAGTTACCGCGGTGAAAATGGCTACACCTTC CASSYRGENGYTF
TRBJ2-7 TRBV5-7 - - TGTGCCAGCAGCTTGGCCACAGAGAGCTCCTACGAGCAGTACTTC CASSLATESSYEQYF
TRBJ2-3 TRBV9 - TRBD1 TGTGCCAGCAGCGCTGTAATGGGGACAGGGGATACGCAGTATTTT CASSAVMGTGDTQYF
TRBJ2-1 TRBV19 - - TGTGCCAGTAGTCAGGACAGTTACAATGAGCAGTTCTTC CASSQDSYNEQFF
TRBJ1-3 TRBV9 once TRBD1 TGTGCCAGCAGCAACACAGGGGGCATGGGTGGAAACACCATATATTTT CASSNTGGMGGNTIYF